This TCR beta chain was retrieved from a study of T cell responses to AZD1222 COVID-19 vaccine. CDR1 is SNHLY, CDR2 FYNNEI, per germline. V lost 4 bases, J lost 5 bases, and 11 bases lay in between. This CDR3 is 13 amino acids long. Measured with immunoSEQ multiplex PCR; TCRdb has only the in-frame clones, and not every one. The sample yields about 120,000 clones, approximately 94% seen once. The sample here was peripheral blood, taken 28 days after the second AZD1222 dose. The rearrangement joins TRBV2 to TRBJ1-1; D unresolved. This receptor was identified in an adult who received the AZD1222 COVID-19 vaccine. Here the CDR3 reads CASSAPRVTEAFF. The CDR3 DNA sequence: TGTGCCAGCAGTGCCCCGCGGGTAACTGAAGCTTTCTTT.